Below are 5 T cell receptor beta chains sequenced from a single sample in a study of blood T cell repertoires in COVID-19. TCRdb's copy holds only in-frame clones and misses some; the assay was immunoSEQ multiplex PCR. The sample carries over 150,000 clones, around 85% recorded once. The sample was PBMCs or T cells enriched from blood (not recorded which). Receptors were obtained from a man aged 35 to 55 who had recovered from COVID-19.

This clone came up once. The genes are TRBV9 and TRBJ1-1; D is undetermined. V was cut by 2 bases and J by 6 bases, with 11 bases left in between. Looked up from germline, CDR1 is SGDLS and CDR2 is YYNGEE. CDR3 length: 13 residues. The CDR3 region has the DNA TGTGCCAGCAGCGTCACACTTGCGGCTGAAGCTTTCTTT. Amino acid sequence: CASSVTLAAEAFF.

This rearrangement joins TRBV9 to TRBJ2-4; 8 bases agree with TRBD2. This CDR3 has 17 amino acids. V trimming: 0 bases; J trimming: 2 bases; junction bases outside the gene matches: 7. Germline assignment: CDR1 SGDLS and CDR2 YYNGEE. The CDR3 DNA follows: TGTGCCAGCAGCGTAGGTTTAGCGGGGAGCACCAAAAACATTCAGTACTTC. Translation: CASSVGLAGSTKNIQYF.

The V and J genes are TRBV9 and TRBJ1-2; a weak D match, TRBD1 (6 bases). Trimming left V 3 bases short and J 8 bases short, with 23 bases between. Looked up from germline, CDR1 is SGDLS and CDR2 is YYNGEE. This CDR3 is built from 16 residues. The CDR3 nucleotides are TGTGCCAGCAGCGCTTCTGCAGGGGTGGAGATAGGCGGCTACACCTTC. Encoded protein: CASSASAGVEIGGYTF.

The rearrangement uses TRBV5-4 and TRBJ2-7; tentative D call: TRBD1 (6 bases). This CDR3 is built from 14 residues. The germline CDR1 and CDR2 sequences are SGHNT and YYREEE (reference sequence). Trimming left V 1 base short and J 3 bases short, with 11 bases between. In DNA form, the CDR3 reads TGTGCCAGCAGCTTGCGGACAGACCGCTACGAGCAGTACTTC. It codes for CASSLRTDRYEQYF.

This clone is a singleton in its sample. The chain employs TRBV4-2 and TRBJ2-7, with D perhaps matching TRBD2 (6 bases). The germline V gene encodes CDR1 LGHNA and CDR2 YNFKEQ. The V gene lost 4 bases and the J gene lost 6 bases, with 16 bases spanning the gap. The CDR3 sequence is 14 residues long. CDR3 nucleotides: TGTGCCAGCAGCCGGGCGGGTACCGGGGGCGAGCAGTACTTC. It specifies CASSRAGTGGEQYF.